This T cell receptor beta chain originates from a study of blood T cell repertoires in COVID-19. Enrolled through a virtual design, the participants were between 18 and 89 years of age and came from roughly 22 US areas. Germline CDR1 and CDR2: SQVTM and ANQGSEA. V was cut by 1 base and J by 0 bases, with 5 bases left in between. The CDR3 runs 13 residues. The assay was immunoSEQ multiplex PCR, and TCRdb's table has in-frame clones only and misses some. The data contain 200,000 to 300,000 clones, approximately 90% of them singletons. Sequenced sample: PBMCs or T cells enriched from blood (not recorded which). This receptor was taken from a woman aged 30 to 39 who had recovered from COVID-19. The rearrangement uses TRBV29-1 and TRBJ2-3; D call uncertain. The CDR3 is CSVEAESTDTQYF. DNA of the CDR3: TGCAGCGTTGAAGCTGAGAGCACAGATACGCAGTATTTT.